The rows below give T cell receptor beta chains drawn from one sample of a study of blood T cell repertoires in COVID-19. The repertoire was sequenced with immunoSEQ multiplex PCR; TCRdb's copy has only in-frame clones and lacks some. The table lists approximately 160,000 clones, roughly nine tenths of them singletons, with under 4.5% in the top ten. What was sequenced was peripheral blood. Receptors originate from a woman between 70 and 85 years old with acute or convalescent COVID-19. The conserved cysteine and the conserved F or W are not part of the CDR3 here.

j_call,v_call,cdr3_length,cdr3_aa
TRBJ1-4,TRBV15,13,ATSNRVTTNEKLF
TRBJ2-1,TRBV5-6,13,ASSPGQGAFNEQF
TRBJ1-1,TRBV7-9,12,ASSLDRRNTEAF
TRBJ1-2,TRBV15,10,ATSRDSYGYT
TRBJ1-4,TRBV5-8,14,ASSLNGRGALEKLF
TRBJ2-5,TRBV13,12,ASSLNGGQETQY
TRBJ2-7,TRBV19,13,ASSIGRDRPYEQY
TRBJ2-1,TRBV2,13,ASSGNRGAYNEQF
TRBJ1-1,TRBV4-2,15,ASSPPRLTRVNTEAF
TRBJ1-4,TRBV7-2,12,ASSRDRGNEKLF
TRBJ1-3,TRBV6-2/TRBV6-3,14,ASSYGGHSSGNTIY
TRBJ1-2,TRBV18,11,ASSPGHADGYT
TRBJ1-2,TRBV25-1,13,ASSLGEGDFYGYT
TRBJ1-4,TRBV9,13,ASSASDREGEKLF
TRBJ1-1,TRBV2,11,ASTQGSNTEAF
TRBJ1-5,TRBV4-2,12,ASSQDSGNQPQH
TRBJ1-5,TRBV19,12,ASRENRGRQPQH
TRBJ1-5,TRBV30,11,AWSGQGNQPQH
TRBJ1-1,TRBV27,17,ASSSHLTRGWGMNTEAF
TRBJ1-5,TRBV28,13,ASSLSGQRHQPQH
TRBJ1-6,TRBV15,13,ATSRVSTGGSPLH
TRBJ2-7,TRBV11-2,9,ASSPLYEQY
TRBJ2-7,TRBV20-1,9,SASRAYEQY
TRBJ2-1,TRBV2,14,ASSDPASGKGAEQF
TRBJ2-7,TRBV28,13,ASRPYQGTRGEQY
TRBJ1-1,TRBV19,12,ASNGDRRNTEAF
TRBJ2-7,TRBV28,15,ASTTRTSAYKLYEQY
TRBJ2-7,TRBV5-1,11,ASGTSDSYEQY
TRBJ1-2,TRBV6-5,13,ASSYSLAEAYGYT
TRBJ2-2,TRBV21-1,19,ASSKEVQGKPFMENTGELF
TRBJ1-3,TRBV6-5,13,ASRLRGNSGNTIY
TRBJ2-1,TRBV2,14,ASSVSSGRTDNEQF
TRBJ1-6,TRBV9,13,ASSMTGQGRSPLH
TRBJ1-1,TRBV7-6,11,ASSSTGYAEAF
TRBJ1-2,TRBV29-1,14,SVEPLYDSVNYGYT
TRBJ1-3,TRBV7-6,13,ASSLDTGSGNTIY
TRBJ2-7,TRBV6-2/TRBV6-3,13,ASSYSGLLRYQQY
TRBJ2-5,TRBV9,16,ASSPHPASGGAQETQY
TRBJ1-6,TRBV12-5,14,APGQTPTGVFSPLH
TRBJ2-6,TRBV3-1/TRBV3-2,16,ASSHGGTGMPGANVLT
TRBJ1-1,TRBV3-1/TRBV3-2,10,ASSQTDREAF
TRBJ1-1,TRBV5-5,12,ASSSLGHTTEAF
TRBJ1-4,TRBV9,12,ASSAEYYNEKLF
TRBJ2-2,TRBV6-5,13,ASSPRQGVAGELF
TRBJ2-5,TRBV6-5,14,ASSYGGLAGQETQY
TRBJ2-2,TRBV3-1/TRBV3-2,14,ASSRQGSLGTGELF
TRBJ1-5,TRBV6-6,12,ASSQPGGNQPQH
TRBJ1-1,TRBV18,13,ASSPPSGSATEAF
TRBJ2-7,TRBV5-3,13,ARSFRDRGSYEQY
TRBJ2-1,TRBV6-5,12,ASVDRASGDEQF
TRBJ1-3,TRBV19,16,ASSETGQGASSGNTIY
TRBJ2-1,TRBV10-2,14,ASSDPLAGSYNEQF
TRBJ2-7,TRBV18,13,ASSPIAGGPDEQY
TRBJ2-7,TRBV6-2/TRBV6-3,10,ASSLLTYEQY